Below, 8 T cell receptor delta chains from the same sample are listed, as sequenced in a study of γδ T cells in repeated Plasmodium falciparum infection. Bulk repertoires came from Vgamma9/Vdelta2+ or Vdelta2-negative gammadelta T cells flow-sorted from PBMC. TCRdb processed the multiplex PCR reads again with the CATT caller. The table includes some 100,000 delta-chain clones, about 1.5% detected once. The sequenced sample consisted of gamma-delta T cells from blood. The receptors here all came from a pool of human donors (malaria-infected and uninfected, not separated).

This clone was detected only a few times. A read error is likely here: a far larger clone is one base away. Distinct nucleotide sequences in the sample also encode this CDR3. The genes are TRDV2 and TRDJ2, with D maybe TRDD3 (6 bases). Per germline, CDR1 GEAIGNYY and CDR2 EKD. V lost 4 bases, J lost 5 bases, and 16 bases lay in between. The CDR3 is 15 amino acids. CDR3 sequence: CACDPLLGDTAQLFF. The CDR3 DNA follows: TGTGCCTGTGATCCCTTACTGGGAGATACAGCACAACTCTTCTTT.

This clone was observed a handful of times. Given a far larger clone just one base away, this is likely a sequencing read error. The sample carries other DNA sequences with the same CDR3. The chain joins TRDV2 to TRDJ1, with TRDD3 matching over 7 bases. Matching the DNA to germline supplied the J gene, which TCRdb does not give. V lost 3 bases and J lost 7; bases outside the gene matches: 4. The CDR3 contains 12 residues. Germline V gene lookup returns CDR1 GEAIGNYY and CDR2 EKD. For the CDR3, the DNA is TGTGCCTGTGACCTGGGGGTTAGTAAACTCATCTTT. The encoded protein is CACDLGVSKLIF.

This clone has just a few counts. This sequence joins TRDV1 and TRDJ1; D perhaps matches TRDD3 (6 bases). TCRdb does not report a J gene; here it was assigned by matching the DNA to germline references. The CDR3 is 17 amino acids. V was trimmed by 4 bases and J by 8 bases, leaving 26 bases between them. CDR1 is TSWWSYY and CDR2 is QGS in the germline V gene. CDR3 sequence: CALGGFPATLGGRKLIF. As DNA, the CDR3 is TGTGCTCTTGGGGGGTTTCCTGCTACGCTTGGGGGGAGAAAACTCATCTTT.

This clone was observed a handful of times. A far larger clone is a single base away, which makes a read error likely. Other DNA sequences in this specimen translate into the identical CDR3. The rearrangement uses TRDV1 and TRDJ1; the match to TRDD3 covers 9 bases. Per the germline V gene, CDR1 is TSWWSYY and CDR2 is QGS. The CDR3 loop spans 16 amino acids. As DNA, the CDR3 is TGTGCTCTTGGGGATCCCGGGCGCGCGATGGGGGATAAGCTCATCTTT. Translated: CALGDPGRAMGDKLIF.

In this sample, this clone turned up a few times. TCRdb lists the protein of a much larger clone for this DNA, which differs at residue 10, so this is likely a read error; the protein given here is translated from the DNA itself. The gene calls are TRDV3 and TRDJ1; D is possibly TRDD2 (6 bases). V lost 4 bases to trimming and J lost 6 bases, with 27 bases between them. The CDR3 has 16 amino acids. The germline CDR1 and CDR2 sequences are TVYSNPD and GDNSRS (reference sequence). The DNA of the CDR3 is TGTGCCTCTCCTACGGCCTGGGAGATAAGCTGGCATAAACTCATCTTT. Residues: CASPTAWEISWHKLIF.

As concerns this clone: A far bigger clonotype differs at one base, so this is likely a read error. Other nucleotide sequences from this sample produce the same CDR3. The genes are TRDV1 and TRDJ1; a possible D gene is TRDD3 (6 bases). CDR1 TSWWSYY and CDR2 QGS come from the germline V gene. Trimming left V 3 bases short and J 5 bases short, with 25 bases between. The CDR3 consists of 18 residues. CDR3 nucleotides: TGTGCTCTTGGGGAGCTCCGGGGGAGACGAGGACAGACTGATAAACTCATCTTT. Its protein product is CALGELRGRRGQTDKLIF.

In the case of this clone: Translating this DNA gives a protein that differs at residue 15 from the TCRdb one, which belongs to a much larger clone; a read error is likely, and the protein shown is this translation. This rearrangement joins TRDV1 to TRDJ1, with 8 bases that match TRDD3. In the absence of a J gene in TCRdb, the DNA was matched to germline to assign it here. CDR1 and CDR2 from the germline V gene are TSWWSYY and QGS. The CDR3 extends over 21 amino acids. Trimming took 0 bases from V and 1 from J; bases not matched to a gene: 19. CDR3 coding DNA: TGTGCTCTTGGGGAACTAGTGGCCCCTAAGTACTGGGGGTCGTGCACCGATAAACTCATCTTT. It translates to CALGELVAPKYWGSCTDKLIF.

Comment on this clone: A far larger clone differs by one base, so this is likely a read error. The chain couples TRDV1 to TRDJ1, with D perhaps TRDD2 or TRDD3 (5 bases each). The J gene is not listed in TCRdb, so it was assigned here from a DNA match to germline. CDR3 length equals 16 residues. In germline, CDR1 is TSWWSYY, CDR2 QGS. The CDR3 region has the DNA TGTGCTCTAGGGGACCTACGAGGGGAAGTCACCGATAAACTCATCTTT. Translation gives CALGDLRGEVTDKLIF.